The next 14 T cell receptor beta chains were all read from a single sample in a study of neurological immune-mediated disorders. Using its own MiXCR run on the 5' RACE reads, TCRdb lists one record per CDR3 protein. Of more than 50,000 distinct CDR3 sequences in the sample, around 3.8% were seen once. Sequenced: PBMCs. These receptors were obtained from a woman between 45 and 60 years old with multiple sclerosis.

This clonotype appeared many times. The CDR3 is CASSSPGEQYF. As DNA, the CDR3 is TGCGCCAGCAGCTCCCCCGGGGAGCAGTACTTC. This chain joins TRBV5-1 and TRBJ2-7; D gene unclear. Trimming shortened V by 3 bases and J by 7 bases, and 8 bases separated the two germline ends. Germline V gives CDR1 SGHRS, CDR2 YFSETQ. This CDR3 has 11 residues.

The chain joins TRBV20-1 to TRBJ2-1, with TRBD2 identical over 13 bases. CDR3 length: 16 residues. The V segment lost 2 bases and the J segment 5 bases; nucleotides outside the gene matches: 6. Germline loops: CDR1 DFQATT, CDR2 SNEGSKA (reference sequence). This CDR3 is CSARLPTSGRHNEQFF. Here the CDR3 DNA reads TGCAGTGCTAGACTTCCGACTAGCGGGAGGCACAATGAGCAGTTCTTC.

This clonotype was detected many times. V is TRBV6-2 or TRBV6-3 and J is TRBJ2-7, with 9 nucleotides matching TRBD2. This CDR3 spans 16 amino acids. Trimming took 6 bases from V and 3 from J; bases not matched to a gene: 12. The germline gives CDR1 MNHEY, CDR2 SVGEGT. CDR3 in amino acids: CASRSAGGNVVYEQYF. The CDR3 DNA is TGTGCCAGCAGATCTGCGGGAGGGAATGTCGTCTACGAGCAGTACTTC.

This clonotype occurred many times. The V gene is TRBV5-1, the J gene TRBJ2-1; D could derive from TRBD1 or TRBD2 (5 bases each). Germline V CDR1 and CDR2: SGHRS, YFSETQ. The ends were cut back, 4 bases at V and 8 bases at J, with 16 bases in the middle. The CDR3 contains 14 residues. This CDR3 is CASSIGTPAHEQFF. CDR3 DNA sequence: TGCGCCAGCAGCATCGGGACCCCAGCCCATGAGCAGTTCTTC.

This clonotype has at least ten counts. The chain employs TRBV12-3 or TRBV12-4 and TRBJ1-1; tentative D call: TRBD1 (6 bases). Trimming took off 1 base at V and 0 bases at J, with 9 bases between the two ends. This CDR3 has 15 residues. The CDR3 coding sequence is TGTGCCAGCAGTTTAGGGGGGGCCCTGAACACTGAAGCTTTCTTT. Protein product: CASSLGGALNTEAFF.

Many counts were recorded for this clonotype. V gene TRBV7-2 combines with J gene TRBJ2-3; 11 positions agree with TRBD2. This CDR3 has 16 amino acids. V was pared by 6 bases and J by 4 bases, with 9 bases of the junction left unmatched. Germline V gives CDR1 SGHTA, CDR2 FQGNSA. CDR3 region: CASSKTSGVPADTQYF. For the CDR3, the DNA is TGTGCCAGCAGTAAGACTAGCGGGGTTCCCGCAGATACGCAGTATTTT.

This clonotype was observed at least ten times. The chain combines TRBV20-1 with TRBJ1-2; 8 bases are a match to TRBD1. The V and J ends lost 0 bases and 8 bases, in that order; junction bases with no gene match: 8. Germline assignment: CDR1 DFQATT and CDR2 SNEGSKA (reference sequence). The CDR3 loop spans 14 amino acids. This CDR3 reads CSAREWSGGGGYTF. For the CDR3, the DNA is TGCAGTGCTAGAGAGTGGTCAGGGGGCGGGGGCTACACCTTC.

This clonotype appeared many times. The chain has TRBV20-1 and TRBJ1-1, with a weak D call TRBD1 (5 bases). This CDR3 is built from 15 residues. The V gene's germline CDR1 is DFQATT and CDR2 SNEGSKA (reference sequence). Trimming took 2 bases from V and 0 from J, leaving 13 bases between them. CDR3 in DNA: TGCAGTGCTAGAAGGGCAGGGACCATGAACACTGAAGCTTTCTTT. This sequence encodes CSARRAGTMNTEAFF.

This clonotype was observed at least ten times. CDR3 loop: CASSLDLSREGNRQFF. CDR3 DNA sequence: TGTGCCAGCAGCTTAGACCTTTCGCGGGAGGGGAACAGGCAGTTCTTC. This rearrangement joins TRBV13 to TRBJ2-1; TRBD2 matches at 9 bases. The V gene's germline CDR1 is PRHDT and CDR2 FYEKMQ (reference sequence). V lost 1 base to trimming and J lost 12 bases; unmatched junction nucleotides: 13. This CDR3 is 16 amino acids long.

This clonotype has ten or more counts. This chain links TRBV5-5 with TRBJ2-5; D is undetermined. Trimming took off 2 bases at V and 2 bases at J, with 7 bases between the two ends. The length of the CDR3 is 13 residues. Germline loops: CDR1 SGHKS, CDR2 YYEKEE (reference sequence). The chain's CDR3 is CASSFNGQETQYF. DNA for the CDR3: TGTGCCAGCAGCTTTAACGGTCAAGAGACCCAGTACTTC.

There are many counts of this clonotype. The chain combines TRBV15 with TRBJ2-7; 9 bases map to TRBD1. After removal of 1 base from V and 7 bases from J, the junction contained 5 bases not matched to a gene. Looked up from germline, CDR1 is LNHNV and CDR2 is YYDKDF (reference sequence). The CDR3 length is 14 residues. The CDR3 DNA is TGTGCCACCAGCAGAGGGGGACAGGGTTCTGAGCAGTACTTC. Protein product: CATSRGGQGSEQYF.

In the case of this clonotype: An end of the junction differs from the germline gene, which may be a read error. CDR3 sequence (DNA): TGCAGCGGCCCATCTGGAAAAACCATATATTTT. This codes for CSGPSGKTIYF. This chain joins TRBV29-1 and TRBJ1-3; D gene uncertain. There are 11 residues in the CDR3. Looked up from germline, CDR1 is SQVTM and CDR2 is ANQGSEA.

This clonotype was counted many times. The V call is TRBV14, the J call TRBJ2-2; D is perhaps TRBD2 (5 bases). The CDR3 extends over 15 amino acids. The germline CDR1 and CDR2 sequences are SGHDN and FVKESK. The V end lost 4 bases, the J end lost 6 bases, and 15 bases lay between the germline ends. The CDR3 DNA follows: TGTGCCAGCAGCCGTCATCGTACGGGATCCGGGGAGCTGTTTTTT. It translates to CASSRHRTGSGELFF.

This clonotype turned up a few times. The rearrangement joins TRBV19 to TRBJ2-6; D is unclear. The CDR3 length is 17 residues. Germline lookup yields CDR1 LNHDA and CDR2 SQIVND (reference sequence). V gave up 0 bases and J gave up 0 bases, with 9 bases separating them. The CDR3 coding sequence is TGTGCCAGTAGTATAGACTTCAGCTCCTCTGGGGCCAACGTCCTGACTTTC. It specifies CASSIDFSSSGANVLTF.